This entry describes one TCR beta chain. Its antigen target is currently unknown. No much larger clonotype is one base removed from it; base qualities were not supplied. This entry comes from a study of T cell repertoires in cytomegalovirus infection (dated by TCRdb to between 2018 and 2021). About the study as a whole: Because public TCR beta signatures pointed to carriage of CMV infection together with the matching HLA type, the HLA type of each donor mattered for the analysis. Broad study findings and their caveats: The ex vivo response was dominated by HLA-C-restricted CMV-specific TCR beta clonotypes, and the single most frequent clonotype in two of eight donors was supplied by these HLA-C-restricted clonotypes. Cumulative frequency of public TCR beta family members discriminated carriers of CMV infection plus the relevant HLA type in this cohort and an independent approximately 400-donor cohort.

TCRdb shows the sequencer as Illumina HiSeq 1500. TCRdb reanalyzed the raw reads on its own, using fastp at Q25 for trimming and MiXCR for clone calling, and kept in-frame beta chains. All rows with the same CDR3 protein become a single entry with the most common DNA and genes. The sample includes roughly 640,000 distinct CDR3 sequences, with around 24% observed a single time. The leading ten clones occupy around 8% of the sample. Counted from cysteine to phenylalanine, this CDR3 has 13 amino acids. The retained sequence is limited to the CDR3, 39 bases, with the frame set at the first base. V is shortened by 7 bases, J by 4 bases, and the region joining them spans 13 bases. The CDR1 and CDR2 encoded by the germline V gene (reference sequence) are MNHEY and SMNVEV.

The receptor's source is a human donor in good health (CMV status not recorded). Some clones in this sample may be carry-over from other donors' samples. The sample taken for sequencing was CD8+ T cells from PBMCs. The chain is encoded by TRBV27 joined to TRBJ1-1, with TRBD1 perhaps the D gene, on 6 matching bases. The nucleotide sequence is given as TGTGCCAGCACTCCGGAGGGGGTCACTGAAGCTTTCTTT. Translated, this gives CASTPEGVTEAFF.